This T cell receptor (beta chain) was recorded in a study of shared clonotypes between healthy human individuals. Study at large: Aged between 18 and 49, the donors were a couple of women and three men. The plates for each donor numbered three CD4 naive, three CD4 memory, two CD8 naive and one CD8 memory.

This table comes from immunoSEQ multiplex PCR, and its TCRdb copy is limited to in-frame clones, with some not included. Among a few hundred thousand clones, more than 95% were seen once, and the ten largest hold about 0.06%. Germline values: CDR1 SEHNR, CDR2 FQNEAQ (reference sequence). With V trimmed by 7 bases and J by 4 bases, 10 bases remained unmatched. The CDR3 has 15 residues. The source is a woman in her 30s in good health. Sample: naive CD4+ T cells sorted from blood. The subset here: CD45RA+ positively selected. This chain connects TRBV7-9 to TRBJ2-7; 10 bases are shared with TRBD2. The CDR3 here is CASTKLASGSYEQYF. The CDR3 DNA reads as TGTGCCAGCACTAAGTTGGCTAGCGGGAGTTACGAGCAGTACTTC.